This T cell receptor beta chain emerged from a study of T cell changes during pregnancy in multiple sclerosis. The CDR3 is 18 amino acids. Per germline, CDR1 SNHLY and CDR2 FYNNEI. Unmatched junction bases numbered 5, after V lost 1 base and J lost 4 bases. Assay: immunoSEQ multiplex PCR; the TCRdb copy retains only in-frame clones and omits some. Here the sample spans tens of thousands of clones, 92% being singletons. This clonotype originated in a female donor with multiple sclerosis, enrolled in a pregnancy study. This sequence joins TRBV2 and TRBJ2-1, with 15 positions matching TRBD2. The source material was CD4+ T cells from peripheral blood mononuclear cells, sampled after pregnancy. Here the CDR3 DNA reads TGTGCCAGCAGTGAAGTCGGGACTAGCGGGGGGAAGTACAATGAGCAGTTCTTC. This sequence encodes CASSEVGTSGGKYNEQFF.